The rows below give T cell receptor beta chains drawn from one sample of a study of Graves' ophthalmopathy and Graves' hyperthyroidism. TCRdb re-called the multiplex PCR reads through MiXCR, storing one row per CDR3 protein. Of about 1.2 million distinct CDR3 sequences listed, about 40% are singletons. The source material was peripheral blood or thyroid tissue (not recorded which). The receptors were gathered from an adult man with Graves' hyperthyroidism. CDR3s include the opening cysteine and the closing phenylalanine or tryptophan. D genes are given only for firm matches. Some rows have no size entry. The others give once, few or many, or a class for an expanded clone.

j_call	v_call	d_call	clone_size	cdr3_aa	cdr3_nt
TRBJ2-5	TRBV12-3/TRBV12-4	TRBD2	many	CASSLGTSRKTQYF	TGTGCCAGCAGTTTGGGGACTAGCAGGAAGACCCAGTACTTC
TRBJ1-2	TRBV10-3	NA	NA	CASSPTKHGTAYGYTF	TGTGCCAGCAGCCCCACGAAGCATGGGACCGCCTATGGCTACACCTTC
TRBJ2-5	TRBV20-1	NA	many	CSATDGWGETQYF	TGCAGTGCTACGGACGGATGGGGAGAGACCCAGTACTTC
TRBJ1-6	TRBV12-3/TRBV12-4	NA	NA	CASSLSYSYNSPLHF	TGTGCCAGCAGTTTATCCTACTCCTATAATTCACCCCTCCACTTT
TRBJ2-5	TRBV20-1	TRBD2	NA	CSARDSSGRGETQYF	TGCAGTGCTAGAGATAGCAGCGGGAGGGGAGAGACCCAGTACTTC
TRBJ1-1	TRBV2	NA	NA	CASSEWGAAEAFF	TGTGCCAGCAGTGAATGGGGGGCAGCTGAAGCTTTCTTT
TRBJ2-2	TRBV13	NA	NA	CASSLSGHANTGELFF	TGTGCCAGCAGTTTATCCGGGCACGCGAACACCGGGGAGCTGTTTTTT
TRBJ2-7	TRBV7-2	TRBD1	NA	CASRQDRVAYEQYF	TGTGCCAGCAGACAGGACAGGGTGGCCTACGAGCAGTACTTC
TRBJ1-5	TRBV29-1	NA	once	CSVGEDTQPQHF	TGCAGCGTTGGGGAAGACACTCAGCCCCAGCATTTT
TRBJ1-6	TRBV6-5	NA	few	CASSYVAPYNSPLHF	TGTGCCAGCAGTTACGTTGCTCCGTATAATTCACCCCTCCACTTT
TRBJ2-7	TRBV20-1	NA	NA	CSARDRGFEQCF	TGCAGTGCTAGAGACAGGGGTTTCGAGCAGTGCTTC
TRBJ1-2	TRBV5-1	NA	many	CASSSPESYGYTF	TGCGCCAGCAGCTCGCCGGAGTCATATGGCTACACCTTC
TRBJ1-4	TRBV7-2	NA	many	CASTRGSGGEKLFF	TGTGCCAGCACGAGGGGCAGTGGGGGTGAAAAACTGTTTTTT
TRBJ1-2	TRBV4-1	NA	few	CASSQEVLLYGYTF	TGCGCCAGCAGCCAGGAAGTCCTGCTCTATGGCTACACCTTC
TRBJ1-2	TRBV16	NA	once	CASSQSTRRVGGYTF	TGTGCCAGCAGCCAATCCACCCGGCGGGTCGGCGGCTACACCTTC
TRBJ1-3	TRBV15	NA	NA	CAIGGENTIYF	TGTGCCATCGGGGGAGAGAACACCATATATTTT
TRBJ2-7	TRBV14	TRBD1	few	CASSRVLGTGTYEQYF	TGTGCCAGCAGCCGAGTCTTAGGGACAGGAACCTACGAGCAGTACTTC
TRBJ2-3	TRBV10-2	TRBD2	NA	CASSAGLAGRTDTQYF	TGTGCCAGCAGTGCAGGACTAGCGGGGCGCACAGATACGCAGTATTTT
TRBJ1-1	TRBV29-1	TRBD1	many	CSVEGGQDGNTEAFF	TGCAGCGTTGAAGGGGGACAGGATGGGAACACTGAAGCTTTCTTT
TRBJ1-6	TRBV7-6	NA	NA	CASSPPQSGNSPLHF	TGTGCCAGCAGCCCCCCGCAGTCGGGGAATTCACCCCTCCACTTT